This T cell receptor beta chain was identified in a study of CD8 T cells in Susac syndrome. J gave up 4 bases and V 4 bases, and 4 bases lay outside the gene matches. Germline V CDR1 and CDR2: SQVTM, ANQGSEA. The CDR3 has 12 residues. It was with random hexamers that roughly 0.5 to 1 ug RNA was reverse transcribed. One entry per CDR3 protein, called by TCRdb with MiXCR from the immunoSEQ multiplex PCR reads. Here the sample spans 300,000 to 350,000 distinct CDR3 sequences, 92% being singletons. Sequenced input: CD4+ T cells from PBMCs. This TCR was recovered from a human donor with multiple sclerosis. The gene calls are TRBV29-1 and TRBJ2-7; 7 positions match TRBD1. The CDR3 DNA follows: TGCAGCGTTGTAAGGGGGCGATACGAGCAGTACTTC. Protein sequence: CSVVRGRYEQYF.